These 27 T cell receptor beta chains share one sample of origin, sequenced in a study of long-term antiretroviral therapy in people with HIV. It was version v3.0 of the immunoSEQ assay that was run at survey level. Some clones are missing from TCRdb's copy, which holds only in-frame ones; the method was immunoSEQ multiplex PCR. This sample yields approximately 10,000 clones, of which 70% to 75% are seen a single time; roughly 15% belongs to the top ten. The sequencing used unsorted PBMCs, collected approximately 3.1 years before starting antiretroviral therapy. These receptors came from a man in his forties or fifties with HIV.

This chain joins TRBV6-6 and TRBJ2-1; D is unresolved. Trimming cost V 0 bases and J 7 bases, with 10 bases left between them. The CDR3 is 14 amino acids. Germline CDR1 MNHNY, CDR2 SVGAGI (reference sequence). CDR3 loop: CASSYSGGNNEQFF. In DNA, the CDR3 is TGTGCCAGCAGTTACTCTGGCGGTAATAATGAGCAGTTCTTC.

The rearrangement links TRBV7-6 to TRBJ1-2, with D possibly being TRBD1 (6 bases). Per germline, CDR1 SGHVS and CDR2 FNYEAQ. The CDR3 is 13 amino acids. Trimming stripped 2 bases from V and 8 bases from J, with 12 bases between. CDR3 bases: TGTGCCAGCAGCTTATCAGGGGTAATAGGCTACACCTTC. Translation: CASSLSGVIGYTF.

This clone was counted a few times. V is TRBV27 and J is TRBJ1-2; D ambiguous. The CDR3 spans 12 residues. V lost 3 bases to trimming and J lost 7 bases, with 9 bases between them. Germline V gene lookup returns CDR1 MNHEY and CDR2 SMNVEV (reference sequence). In DNA form, the CDR3 reads TGTGCCAGCAGTTTTATCGGGTCTGGCTACACCTTC. Residues: CASSFIGSGYTF.

J is TRBJ1-4 and V is TRBV30; TRBD1 is a possible D gene (5 bases). The CDR3 totals 14 residues. Deletions cut 0 bases from V and 3 bases from J, with 8 bases between. The V gene's germline CDR1 is GTSNPN and CDR2 SVGIG (reference sequence). Written as DNA, the CDR3 is TGTGCCTGGAGTGTACTGGGACCTAATGAAAAACTGTTTTTT. Translating it yields CAWSVLGPNEKLFF. The full variable domain, with the rest looked up from reference TRBV30 and TRBJ1-4, is SQTIHQWPATLVQPVGSPLSLECTVEGTSNPNLYWYRQAAGRGLQLLFYSVGIGQISSEVPQNLSASRPQDRQFILSSKKLLLSDSGFYLCAWSVLGPNEKLFFGSGTQLSVL.

The V and J genes are TRBV6-1 and TRBJ1-5; D gene uncertain. The CDR3 consists of 15 residues. The V gene lost 6 bases and the J gene lost 2 bases, with 14 bases spanning the gap. The germline V gene has CDR1 MNHNS and CDR2 SASEGT. The CDR3 DNA is TGTGCCAGCAGGCAACCGCGGGGTGGCAATCAGCCCCAGCATTTT. Its protein product is CASRQPRGGNQPQHF.

V and J are TRBV15 and TRBJ2-7; 9 bases match TRBD1. V lost 3 bases to trimming and J lost 6 bases; unmatched junction nucleotides: 6. This CDR3 is built from 14 residues. Per germline, CDR1 LNHNV and CDR2 YYDKDF (reference sequence). The CDR3, as DNA: TGTGCCACCAGCAGTCCGGGACAGGGTGGCGAGCAGTACTTC. The encoded protein is CATSSPGQGGEQYF.

The rearrangement uses TRBV10-3 and TRBJ2-1; 11 nucleotides align to TRBD2. The CDR3 runs 15 residues. V shed 4 bases, J shed 3 bases, and the junction held 2 bases outside the gene matches. Germline V gives CDR1 ENHRY, CDR2 SYGVKD. CDR3 nucleotide sequence: TGTGCCATCAGTGTGGGACTAGCGGACTACAATGAGCAGTTCTTC. Residues: CAISVGLADYNEQFF.

A few counts support this clone. The chain combines TRBV7-2 with TRBJ1-3; D not certain. The CDR3 totals 13 residues. V lost 1 base, J lost 4 bases, and 5 bases lay in between. CDR1 and CDR2 from the germline V gene are SGHTA and FQGNSA. The CDR3 reads CASSLGHGNTIYF. The CDR3 DNA is TGTGCCAGCAGCTTAGGTCACGGAAACACCATATATTTT. The full variable domain, its missing parts supplied by reference TRBV7-2 and TRBJ1-3, is GAGVSQSPSNKVTEKGKDVELRCDPISGHTALYWYRQSLGQGLEFLIYFQGNSAPDKSGLPSDRFSAERTGGSVSTLTIQRTQQEDSAVYLCASSLGHGNTIYFGEGSWLTVV.

The rearrangement links TRBV28 to TRBJ2-1, with D tentatively TRBD1 (6 bases). The V and J ends lost 2 bases and 6 bases respectively, with 11 bases between them. Germline-derived CDR1 and CDR2 are MDHEN and SYDVKM. This CDR3 comprises 14 residues. CDR3 in amino acids: CASSLTNRANEQFF. CDR3 nucleotides: TGTGCCAGCAGTTTAACAAACAGGGCCAATGAGCAGTTCTTC.

V is TRBV5-1 and J is TRBJ2-3, with 11 bases identical to TRBD2. Germline V CDR1 and CDR2: SGHRS, YFSETQ. With 1 base clipped from V and 2 bases from J, the junction kept 3 bases outside the gene matches. The CDR3 spans 16 residues. CDR3 bases: TGCGCCAGCAGCTTGAGACTAGCGGGGACCACAGATACGCAGTATTTT. Residues: CASSLRLAGTTDTQYF.

This clone appeared a few times. The V gene is TRBV7-3, the J gene TRBJ2-3, with 7 bases lining up with TRBD2. The CDR3 sequence is 14 residues long. V lost 5 bases, J lost 5 bases, and 7 bases stayed unmatched. CDR1 and CDR2 (germline): SGHTA, FQGTGA. Written as DNA, the CDR3 is TGTGCCAGCAGCCGTGGCGGGAGTGGAGATACGCAGTATTTT. This codes for CASSRGGSGDTQYF.

The gene calls are TRBV6-6 and TRBJ1-5; 7 positions agree with TRBD1. The CDR3 has 13 residues. Trimming removed 7 bases from V and 5 bases from J; junction bases left unmatched: 5. Germline V lookup: CDR1 MNHNY, CDR2 SVGAGI (reference sequence). The CDR3 DNA sequence: TGTGCCAGCACCAGGGGGAACGATCAGCCCCAGCATTTT. Translation: CASTRGNDQPQHF.

The chain has TRBV15 and TRBJ1-1, with 7 bases that match TRBD1. The CDR3 has 15 residues. Germline assignment: CDR1 LNHNV and CDR2 YYDKDF (reference sequence). Trimming took 1 base from V and 3 from J; bases not matched to a gene: 5. The CDR3 nucleotides read TGTGCCACCAGCAGAGTCCAGGGGGTTGACACTGAAGCTTTCTTT. Translation: CATSRVQGVDTEAFF. Full variable domain (rest looked up from reference TRBV15 and TRBJ1-1): DAMVIQNPRYQVTQFGKPVTLSCSQTLNHNVMYWYQQKSSQAPKLLFHYYDKDFNNEADTPDNFQSRRPNTSFCFLDIRSPGLGDTAMYLCATSRVQGVDTEAFFGQGTRLTVV.

This clone was recorded a few times. The chain is built from TRBV15 and TRBJ1-5, with 7 bases aligning to TRBD1. This CDR3 has 15 residues. The ends lost 3 bases at V and 3 bases at J; junction bases unmatched: 5. The germline V gene encodes CDR1 LNHNV and CDR2 YYDKDF (reference sequence). For the CDR3, the DNA is TGTGCCACCAGCAGGTCGACAGGGACCAATCAGCCCCAGCATTTT. This codes for CATSRSTGTNQPQHF.

Points on this clone: At one boundary the junction diverges from the germline segment, which might be a read error. This chain joins TRBV4-2 and TRBJ2-3, with D perhaps TRBD1 (5 bases). The CDR3 sequence is 14 residues long. From germline, CDR1 is LGHNA and CDR2 YNFKEQ. The CDR3 sequence: CASNQWTSRDTQYF. The CDR3 nucleotides are TGTGCCAGCAACCAATGGACATCAAGAGATACGCAGTATTTT.

The genes are TRBV28 and TRBJ1-1; D is unresolved. V dropped 3 bases and J dropped 5 bases, with 13 bases sitting between them. CDR1 is MDHEN, CDR2 SYDVKM, per germline. The CDR3 length is 14 residues. The CDR3 DNA follows: TGTGCCAGCAGTTTGGGCGGGAGCGGAACTGAAGCTTTCTTT. Its translation: CASSLGGSGTEAFF. The full variable domain, rest sourced from reference TRBV28 and TRBJ1-1, is DVKVTQSSRYLVKRTGEKVFLECVQDMDHENMFWYRQDPGLGLRLIYFSYDVKMKEKGDIPEGYSVSREKKERFSLILESASTNQTSMYLCASSLGGSGTEAFFGQGTRLTVV.

This clone was recorded once. The gene calls are TRBV19 and TRBJ2-7, with TRBD1 as a possible D gene (5 bases). V was clipped by 3 bases and J by 1 base, with 7 bases between them. The CDR3 spans 13 residues. Germline CDR1 is LNHDA and CDR2 is SQIVND (reference sequence). CDR3 sequence reads: CASSMTASYEQYF. The DNA of the CDR3 is TGTGCCAGTAGTATGACAGCTTCCTACGAGCAGTACTTC.

This chain connects TRBV30 to TRBJ1-2, with a tentative D call TRBD1 (5 bases). This CDR3 is 14 amino acids long. Germline lookup yields CDR1 GTSNPN and CDR2 SVGIG (reference sequence). The V gene lost 1 base and the J gene lost 2 bases, with 11 bases spanning the gap. The CDR3 sequence is CAWSGAGRNYGYTF. Here the CDR3 DNA reads TGTGCCTGGAGTGGTGCAGGGAGAAACTATGGCTACACCTTC. The complete variable domain, with remaining parts taken from reference TRBV30 and TRBJ1-2, reads SQTIHQWPATLVQPVGSPLSLECTVEGTSNPNLYWYRQAAGRGLQLLFYSVGIGQISSEVPQNLSASRPQDRQFILSSKKLLLSDSGFYLCAWSGAGRNYGYTFGSGTRLTVV.

This clone has only a few counts. The gene calls are TRBV30 and TRBJ1-4; D unclear. Germline V lookup: CDR1 GTSNPN, CDR2 SVGIG (reference sequence). The ends were cut back, 0 bases at V and 7 bases at J, with 3 bases in the middle. The CDR3 spans 11 residues. The CDR3 spells CAWSVLEKLFF. The CDR3 bases are TGTGCCTGGAGTGTACTTGAAAAACTGTTTTTT. Full variable domain (rest looked up from reference TRBV30 and TRBJ1-4): SQTIHQWPATLVQPVGSPLSLECTVEGTSNPNLYWYRQAAGRGLQLLFYSVGIGQISSEVPQNLSASRPQDRQFILSSKKLLLSDSGFYLCAWSVLEKLFFGSGTQLSVL.

This chain links TRBV6-4 with TRBJ2-3; TRBD1 matches at 8 bases. The CDR3 loop spans 14 amino acids. V shed 3 bases, J shed 4 bases, and the junction held 3 bases outside the gene matches. Germline V lookup: CDR1 MRHNA, CDR2 SNTAGT. The CDR3 is CASSEQGVPDTQYF. The CDR3 DNA is TGTGCCAGCAGTGAACAGGGGGTGCCAGATACGCAGTATTTT.

The V gene is TRBV7-2, the J gene TRBJ1-4; D unresolved. Per germline, CDR1 SGHTA and CDR2 FQGNSA. V lost 3 bases and J 1 base, leaving 6 bases between the germline ends. This CDR3 has 14 amino acids. CDR3 sequence reads: CASSLYGTNEKLFF. The CDR3 coding sequence is TGTGCCAGCAGCTTGTACGGAACTAATGAAAAACTGTTTTTT.

A single count supports this clone. V and J are TRBV10-3 and TRBJ1-1; 9 bases fit TRBD1. The CDR3 spans 13 residues. V lost 11 bases, J lost 3 bases, and 7 bases stayed unmatched. The germline CDR1 and CDR2 sequences are ENHRY and SYGVKD. The CDR3 DNA is TGTGCCGTCCAACAGGGGGCGGACACTGAAGCTTTCTTT. This encodes CAVQQGADTEAFF.

DNA of the CDR3: TGCGCCAGCAGCCGGATCACTAGCGGGAGGGACAATGAGCAGTTCTTC. Translation: CASSRITSGRDNEQFF. J is TRBJ2-1 and V is TRBV4-1; TRBD2 agrees at 13 bases. The CDR3 is 16 residues long. Losses at the gene ends were 4 bases for V and 5 bases for J; bases not matched to a gene: 5. The germline CDR1 and CDR2 sequences are MGHRA and YSYEKL.

The chain carries TRBV10-3 and TRBJ1-2; a possible D gene is TRBD1 (6 bases). Trimming left V 7 bases short and J 2 bases short, with 17 bases between. The germline CDR1 and CDR2 sequences are ENHRY and SYGVKD. The CDR3 covers 15 residues. CDR3 amino acids: CAIIGTTLSNYGYTF. The CDR3 DNA sequence: TGTGCCATCATCGGGACAACTCTCTCAAACTATGGCTACACCTTC.

This chain links TRBV5-1 with TRBJ1-5, with D uncertain. Trimming removed 0 bases at V and 5 bases at J, with 9 bases between. Germline V gene sequence: CDR1 SGHRS, CDR2 YFSETQ. The CDR3 sequence is 14 residues long. CDR3 region: CASSLAAGDQPQHF. CDR3 DNA: TGCGCCAGCAGCTTGGCCGCCGGAGATCAGCCCCAGCATTTT.

The rearrangement uses TRBV7-2 and TRBJ2-7, with 14 bases lining up with TRBD2. The CDR3 covers 15 residues. V was pared by 7 bases and J by 3 bases, with 5 bases of the junction left unmatched. The germline V gene encodes CDR1 SGHTA and CDR2 FQGNSA. The CDR3 DNA sequence: TGTGCCAGCACCCTAGGACTAGCGGGGGGCTACGAGCAGTACTTC. Its translation: CASTLGLAGGYEQYF.

The chain links TRBV19 to TRBJ2-2, with D possibly matching TRBD1 (5 bases). The CDR3 has 14 residues. Germline CDR1 is LNHDA and CDR2 is SQIVND (reference sequence). V dropped 1 base and J dropped 3 bases, with 6 bases sitting between them. CDR3 region: CASSIGQYTGELFF. DNA for the CDR3: TGTGCCAGTAGTATAGGACAGTACACCGGGGAGCTGTTTTTT.